This TCR beta chain is drawn from a study of shared clonotypes between healthy human individuals (dated by TCRdb to 2019 to 2021). Concerning the study at large: The cohort included a few men and a couple of women between 18 and 49 years of age. For each donor, CD4 naive and CD4 memory were each run on three plates, CD8 naive on two plates, and CD8 memory on one plate. To estimate repertoire size and how much clonotypes are shared between individuals, the study performed deep sequencing of blood TCR repertoires from a few healthy adults. Libraries were prepared and TCR repertoires were sequenced by different laboratories using diverse techniques, in order to increase sequencing depth and limit assay-specific biases. Each donor's leukapheresis produced roughly between about 0.9 and 9.5 billion PBMCs. Beyond this particular receptor, the publication reports: Incomplete sequencing was indicated by rarefaction of sorted-subset datasets, despite the large sequencing depth. Pairwise subsampling indicated that sequencing depth was expected to affect the degree of clonotype sharing among donors. Compared with non-shared clonotypes, clonotypes shared by all four sorted-subset donors had higher generation probabilities. Because the study included a small number of donors, the genetic and exposure-history diversity represented was limited. Across a handful of donors, roughly 5% of naive CD4, around 3.5% of naive CD8, about 2.3% of memory CD4, and 0.4% of memory CD8 clonotypes were shared. Sampling was limited to blood, and TCR repertoires in tissue likely differ from TCR repertoires in blood. Estimated clonotype richness was generally larger for naive than for memory subsets.

Donors were healthy HIV-negative adults with no recently reported acute infections or vaccinations. All donors were Caucasian adults living in Nashville, Tennessee, USA. Magnetic negative selection was used to enrich CD4+ T cells, after which naive cells were positively selected on CD45RA and the negative fraction became the memory subset. Blood was collected by leukapheresis, and PBMCs were isolated by Ficoll-Histopaque density gradient centrifugation and then cryopreserved in liquid nitrogen vapor phase. Analytical flow cytometry was used to check the purity and quantity of every magnetically sorted T cell population. From each sorted fraction, genomic DNA was isolated and quantified by UV absorbance on a Nanodrop 2000c. Using the deep immunoSEQ assay, multiplex PCR amplified TCR CDR3 regions from genomic DNA. Genomic DNA extracted from each cell subset was distributed evenly over all wells of several immunoSEQ 96-well plates, and each plate served as one replicate. For sorted subsets, 200 to 250 ng of genomic DNA, equivalent to roughly 33,000 T cell genomes, went into each replicate PCR. The purified libraries were quantified using a Qubit 3.0 fluorometer, sized with a Bioanalyzer 2100, and then quantified again using the KAPA Library Quantification kit. Each immunoSEQ 96-well plate was sequenced on its own single-read 150-cycle Illumina NextSeq 550 flow cell. The paper's processing steps were these. Because the immunoSEQ output included only junctional sequences and no quality scores, the filtering could not be the same as the filtering used for full-length reads. Sequences were annotated with PyIR, a Python wrapper for IgBLAST v1.9, and V/J genes and CDR3 were assigned using IMGT germline references. Reads were filtered out if the reads had weak V/J assignments (E-value above 1e-6), no CDR3, stop codons, out-of-frame junctions, or ambiguous translated residues. A V3J clonotype was defined by an identical inferred V gene, J gene, and CDR3 amino acid sequence. The percentage overlap between two repertoires was calculated by dividing the number of shared unique clonotypes by the size of the smaller repertoire. Richness of each repertoire was evaluated using RTK rarefaction, the Chao1 estimator, and Recon v2.1 estimates of unobserved clonotypes. Generation probabilities for all TCRbeta clonotypes obtained by the gDNA method from a handful of donors were computed using OLGA. Not all clones reach the TCRdb copy of this immuneACCESS table, which keeps in-frame sequences only. Checked studies attribute under half of the gap to unresolved V genes and leave the rest unexplained. That table gives V, J and clone size, and the DNA gave D and trimming. This sample has 2 million to 2.5 million clones in its table, and approximately 93% of those were observed once. The leading ten clones occupy about 0.39% of the sample.

Note on this clone: Its antigen is not yet known. One base away there is no much larger clone; base qualities are not given.

The TCR comes from a man younger than 30 in good health. Some clones in this sample may be carry-over from other donors' samples. Material: naive CD4+ T cells from PBMCs. Explained via the paper, the cell subset or site label denotes: CD45RA+ positively selected.

The nucleotides read TGTGCCAGCAGTTTGGGGGGGCGGGCAGATACGCAGTATTTT. It translates as CASSLGGRADTQYF. The chain is encoded by TRBV28 joined to TRBJ2-3, with TRBD2 as a weak D call on 7 bases. In the germline V gene, CDR1 corresponds to MDHEN and CDR2 to SYDVKM. The CDR3 goes from the cysteine to the phenylalanine over 14 residues. Just CDR3 DNA is preserved here, 42 bases in frame from base 1. V is reduced by 3 bases and J by 4 bases, leaving a spacing of 11 bases between them.